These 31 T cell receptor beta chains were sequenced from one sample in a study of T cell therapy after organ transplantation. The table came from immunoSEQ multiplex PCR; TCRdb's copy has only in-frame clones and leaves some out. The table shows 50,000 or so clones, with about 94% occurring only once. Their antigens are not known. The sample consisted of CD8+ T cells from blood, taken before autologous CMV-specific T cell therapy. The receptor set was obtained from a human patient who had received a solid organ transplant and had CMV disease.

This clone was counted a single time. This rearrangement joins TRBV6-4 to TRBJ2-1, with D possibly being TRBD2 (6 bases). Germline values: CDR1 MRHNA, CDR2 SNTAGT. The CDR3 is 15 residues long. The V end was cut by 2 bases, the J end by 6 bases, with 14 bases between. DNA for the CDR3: TGTGCCAGCAGTGACCGCCGGGACTCTCCCAATGAGCAGTTCTTC. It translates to CASSDRRDSPNEQFF.

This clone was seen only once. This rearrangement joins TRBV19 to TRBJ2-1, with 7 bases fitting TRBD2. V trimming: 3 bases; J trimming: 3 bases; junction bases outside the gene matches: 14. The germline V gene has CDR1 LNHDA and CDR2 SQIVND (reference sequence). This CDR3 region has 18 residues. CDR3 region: CASSIGYLADGYYNEQFF. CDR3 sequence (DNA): TGTGCCAGTAGTATTGGGTATCTAGCGGATGGGTACTACAATGAGCAGTTCTTC.

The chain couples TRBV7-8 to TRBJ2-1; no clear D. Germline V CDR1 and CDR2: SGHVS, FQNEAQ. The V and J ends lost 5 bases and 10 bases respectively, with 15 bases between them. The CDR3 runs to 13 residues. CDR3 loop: CASSKGSFVEQFF. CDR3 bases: TGTGCCAGCAGCAAGGGCTCTTTTGTGGAGCAGTTCTTC.

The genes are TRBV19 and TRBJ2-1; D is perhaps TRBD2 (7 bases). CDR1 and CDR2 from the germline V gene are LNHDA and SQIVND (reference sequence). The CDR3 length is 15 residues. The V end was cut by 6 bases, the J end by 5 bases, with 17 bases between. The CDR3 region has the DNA TGTGCCAGTAGCTGGATGGGGGGGCTCAACAATGAGCAGTTCTTC. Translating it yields CASSWMGGLNNEQFF.

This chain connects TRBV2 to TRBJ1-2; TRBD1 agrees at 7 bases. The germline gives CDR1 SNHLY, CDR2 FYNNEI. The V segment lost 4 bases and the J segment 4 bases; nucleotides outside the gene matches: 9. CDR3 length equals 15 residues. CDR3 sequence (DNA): TGTGCCAGCAGTGGAGATAGGACAGGCGGCTATGGCTACACCTTC. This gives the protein CASSGDRTGGYGYTF.

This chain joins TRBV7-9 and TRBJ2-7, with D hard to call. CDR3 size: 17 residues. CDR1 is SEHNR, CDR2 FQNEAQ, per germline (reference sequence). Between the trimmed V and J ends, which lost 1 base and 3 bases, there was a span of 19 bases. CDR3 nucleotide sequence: TGTGCCAGCAGCTTAGAACGGGCGTGGGTTGGAAGCTACGAGCAGTACTTC. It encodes CASSLERAWVGSYEQYF.

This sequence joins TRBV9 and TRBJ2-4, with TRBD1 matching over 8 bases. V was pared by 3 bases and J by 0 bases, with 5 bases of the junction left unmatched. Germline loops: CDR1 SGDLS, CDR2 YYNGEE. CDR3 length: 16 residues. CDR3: CASSASGGLAKNIQYF. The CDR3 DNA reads TGTGCCAGCAGCGCATCAGGGGGCCTAGCCAAAAACATTCAGTACTTC.

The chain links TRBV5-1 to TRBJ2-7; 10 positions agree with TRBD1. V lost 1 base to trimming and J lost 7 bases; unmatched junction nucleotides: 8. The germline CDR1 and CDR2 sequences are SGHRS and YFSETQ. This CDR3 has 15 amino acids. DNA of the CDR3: TGCGCCAGCAGCTTGCCCGGACAGGGGGTGGGGGAGCAGTACTTC. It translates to CASSLPGQGVGEQYF.

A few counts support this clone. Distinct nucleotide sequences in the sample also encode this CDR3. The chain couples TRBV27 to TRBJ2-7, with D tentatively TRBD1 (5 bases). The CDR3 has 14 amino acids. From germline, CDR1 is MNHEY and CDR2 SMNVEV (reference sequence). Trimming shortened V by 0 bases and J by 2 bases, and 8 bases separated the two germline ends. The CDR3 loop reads CASSLSQGTYEQYF. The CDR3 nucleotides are TGTGCCAGCAGTTTATCCCAGGGAACCTACGAGCAGTACTTC.

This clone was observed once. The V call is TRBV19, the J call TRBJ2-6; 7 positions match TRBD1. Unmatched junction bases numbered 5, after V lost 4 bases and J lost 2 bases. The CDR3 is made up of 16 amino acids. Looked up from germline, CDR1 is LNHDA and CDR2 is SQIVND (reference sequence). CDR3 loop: CASSTMDRTGANVLTF. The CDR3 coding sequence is TGTGCCAGTAGTACCATGGACAGGACTGGGGCCAACGTCCTGACTTTC. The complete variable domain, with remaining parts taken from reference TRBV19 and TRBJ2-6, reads DGGITQSPKYLFRKEGQNVTLSCEQNLNHDAMYWYRQDPGQGLRLIYYSQIVNDFQKGDIAEGYSVSREKKESFPLTVTSAQKNPTAFYLCASSTMDRTGANVLTFGAGSRLTVL.

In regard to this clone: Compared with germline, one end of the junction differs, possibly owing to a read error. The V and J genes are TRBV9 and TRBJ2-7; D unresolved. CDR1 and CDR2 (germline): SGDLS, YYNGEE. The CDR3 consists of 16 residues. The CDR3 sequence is CASNVSWPTSTYEQYF. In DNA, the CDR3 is TGTGCCAGCAACGTATCGTGGCCTACCTCTACCTACGAGCAGTACTTC.

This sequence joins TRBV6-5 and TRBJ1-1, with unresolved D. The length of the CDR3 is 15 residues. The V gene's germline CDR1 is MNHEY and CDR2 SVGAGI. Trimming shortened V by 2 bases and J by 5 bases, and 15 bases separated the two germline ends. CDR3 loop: CASSYEARQKTEAFF. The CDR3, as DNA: TGTGCCAGCAGTTACGAGGCCAGGCAGAAAACTGAAGCTTTCTTT.

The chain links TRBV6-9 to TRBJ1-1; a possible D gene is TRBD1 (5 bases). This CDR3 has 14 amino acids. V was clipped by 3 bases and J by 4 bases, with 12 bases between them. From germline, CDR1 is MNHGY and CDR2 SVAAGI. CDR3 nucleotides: TGTGCCAGCAGTTACCCCGGGGGGGGCACTGAAGCTTTCTTT. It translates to CASSYPGGGTEAFF.

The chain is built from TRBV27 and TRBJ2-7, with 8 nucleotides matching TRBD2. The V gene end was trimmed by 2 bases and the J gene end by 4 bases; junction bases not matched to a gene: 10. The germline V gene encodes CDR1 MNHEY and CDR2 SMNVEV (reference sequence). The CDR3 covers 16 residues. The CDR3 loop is CASSLPPRGGRYEQYF. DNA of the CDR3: TGTGCCAGCAGTTTACCCCCCCGGGGGGGAAGGTACGAGCAGTACTTC.

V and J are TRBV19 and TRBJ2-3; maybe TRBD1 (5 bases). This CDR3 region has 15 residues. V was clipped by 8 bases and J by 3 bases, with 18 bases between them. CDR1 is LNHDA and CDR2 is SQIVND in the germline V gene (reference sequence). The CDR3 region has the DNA TGTGCCAGTCGGGTTGGGCAGGGTGGTACAGATACGCAGTATTTT. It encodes CASRVGQGGTDTQYF.

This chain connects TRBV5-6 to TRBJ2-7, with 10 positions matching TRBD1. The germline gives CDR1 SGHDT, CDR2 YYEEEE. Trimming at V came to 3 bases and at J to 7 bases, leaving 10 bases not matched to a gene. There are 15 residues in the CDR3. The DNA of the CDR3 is TGTGCCAGCAGCTCCTCCGGGACAGGGGCTTGGGAGCAGTACTTC. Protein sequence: CASSSSGTGAWEQYF.

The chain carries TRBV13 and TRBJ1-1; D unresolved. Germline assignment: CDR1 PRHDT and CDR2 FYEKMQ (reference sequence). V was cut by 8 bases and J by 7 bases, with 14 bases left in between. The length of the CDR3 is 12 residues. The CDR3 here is CASSNPRREAFF. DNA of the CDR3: TGTGCCAGCTCAAATCCCAGGCGTGAAGCTTTCTTT.

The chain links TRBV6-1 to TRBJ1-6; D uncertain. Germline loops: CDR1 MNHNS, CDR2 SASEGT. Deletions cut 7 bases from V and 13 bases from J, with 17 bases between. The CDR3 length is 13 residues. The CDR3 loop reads CASNLKVTDPLHF. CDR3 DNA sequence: TGTGCCAGCAACCTGAAGGTCACGGACCCCCTCCACTTT.

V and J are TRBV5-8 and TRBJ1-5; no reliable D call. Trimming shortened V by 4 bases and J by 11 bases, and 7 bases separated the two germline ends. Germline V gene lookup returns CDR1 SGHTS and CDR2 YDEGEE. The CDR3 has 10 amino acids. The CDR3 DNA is TGTGCCAGCAGCCTGCTGGCCCAGCATTTT. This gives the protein CASSLLAQHF.

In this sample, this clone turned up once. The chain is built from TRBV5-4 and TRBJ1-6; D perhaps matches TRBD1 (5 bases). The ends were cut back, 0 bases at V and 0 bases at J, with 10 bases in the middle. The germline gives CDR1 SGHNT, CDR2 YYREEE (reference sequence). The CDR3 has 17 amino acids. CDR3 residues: CASSLDWGSSYNSPLHF. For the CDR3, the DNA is TGTGCCAGCAGCTTGGATTGGGGGAGCTCCTATAATTCACCCCTCCACTTT.

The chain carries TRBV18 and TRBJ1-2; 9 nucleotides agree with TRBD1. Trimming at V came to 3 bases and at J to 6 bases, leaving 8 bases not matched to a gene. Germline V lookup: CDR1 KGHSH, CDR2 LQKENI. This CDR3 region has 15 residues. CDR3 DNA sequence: TGTGCCAGCTCACCCACTAAGGGGACAGGGCATGGCTACACCTTC. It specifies CASSPTKGTGHGYTF.

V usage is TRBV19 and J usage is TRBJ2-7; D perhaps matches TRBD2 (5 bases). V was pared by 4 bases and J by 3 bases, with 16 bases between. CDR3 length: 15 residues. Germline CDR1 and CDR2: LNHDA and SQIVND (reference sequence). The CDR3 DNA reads TGTGCCAGTAGTACGGCGGCCGAGGGCCTCTACGAGCAGTACTTC. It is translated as CASSTAAEGLYEQYF.

The DNA for the CDR3 is TGCGCCAGCAGCTTGGTTATTTCTGGGACAGGTAATGATTCACCCCTCCACTTT. Residues: CASSLVISGTGNDSPLHF. The chain employs TRBV5-1 and TRBJ1-6; 8 bases fit TRBD1. Losses at the gene ends were 0 bases for V and 8 bases for J; bases not matched to a gene: 13. CDR1 is SGHRS and CDR2 is YFSETQ in the germline V gene. CDR3 length: 18 residues.

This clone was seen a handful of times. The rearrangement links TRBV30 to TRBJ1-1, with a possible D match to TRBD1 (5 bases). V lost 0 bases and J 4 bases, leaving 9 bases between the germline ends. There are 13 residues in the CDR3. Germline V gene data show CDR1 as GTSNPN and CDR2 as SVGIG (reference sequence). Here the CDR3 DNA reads TGTGCCTGGAGTGTACTAAGGGGCACTGAAGCTTTCTTT. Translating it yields CAWSVLRGTEAFF.

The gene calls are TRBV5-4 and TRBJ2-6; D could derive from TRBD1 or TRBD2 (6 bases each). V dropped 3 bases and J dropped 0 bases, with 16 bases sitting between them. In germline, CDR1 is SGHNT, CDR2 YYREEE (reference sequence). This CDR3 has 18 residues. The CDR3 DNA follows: TGTGCCAGCAGCTCCGAGGGGGGCCTCAACTCTGGGGCCAACGTCCTGACTTTC. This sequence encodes CASSSEGGLNSGANVLTF.

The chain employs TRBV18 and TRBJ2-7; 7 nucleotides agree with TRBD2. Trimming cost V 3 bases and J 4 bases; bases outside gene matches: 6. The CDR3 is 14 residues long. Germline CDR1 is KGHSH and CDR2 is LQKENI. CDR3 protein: CASSPGGGVYEQYF. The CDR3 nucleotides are TGTGCCAGCTCACCGGGGGGAGGGGTATACGAGCAGTACTTC.

CDR3 sequence (DNA): TGTGCCTGGAGTGAACAGGGTTGGGAGCAGTACTTC. Amino acid sequence: CAWSEQGWEQYF. The chain uses TRBV30 and TRBJ2-7; a possible D gene is TRBD1 (6 bases). V was pared by 1 base and J by 7 bases, with 11 bases between. Germline-derived CDR1 and CDR2 are GTSNPN and SVGIG (reference sequence). CDR3 length equals 12 residues.

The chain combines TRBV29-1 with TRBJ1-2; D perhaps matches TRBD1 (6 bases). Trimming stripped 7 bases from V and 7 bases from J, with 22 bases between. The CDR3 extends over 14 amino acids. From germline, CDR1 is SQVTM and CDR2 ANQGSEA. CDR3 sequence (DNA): TGCAGCGCGCGAGGGGAGGGGGGGCTAGGTGGCTACACCTTC. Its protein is CSARGEGGLGGYTF.

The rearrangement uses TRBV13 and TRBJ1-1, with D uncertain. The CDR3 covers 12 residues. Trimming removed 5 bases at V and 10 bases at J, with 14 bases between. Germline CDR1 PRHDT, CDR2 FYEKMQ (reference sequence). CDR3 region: CASSVEGDGAFF. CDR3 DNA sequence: TGTGCCAGCAGCGTAGAGGGAGATGGAGCTTTCTTT.

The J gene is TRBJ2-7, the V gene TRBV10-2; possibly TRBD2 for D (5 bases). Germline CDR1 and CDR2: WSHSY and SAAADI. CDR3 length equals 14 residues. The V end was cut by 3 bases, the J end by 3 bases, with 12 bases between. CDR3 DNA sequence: TGCGCCAGCAGTGATTCGACGGGAAACTACGAGCAGTACTTC. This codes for CASSDSTGNYEQYF.

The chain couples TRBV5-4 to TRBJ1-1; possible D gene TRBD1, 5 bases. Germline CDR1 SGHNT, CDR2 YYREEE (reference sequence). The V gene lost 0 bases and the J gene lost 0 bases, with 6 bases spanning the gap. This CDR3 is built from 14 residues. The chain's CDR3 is CASSLEGMNTEAFF. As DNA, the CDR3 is TGTGCCAGCAGCTTGGAGGGGATGAACACTGAAGCTTTCTTT. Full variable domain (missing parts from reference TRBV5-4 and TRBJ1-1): ETGVTQSPTHLIKTRGQQVTLRCSSQSGHNTVSWYQQALGQGPQFIFQYYREEENGRGNFPPRFSGLQFPNYSSELNVNALELDDSALYLCASSLEGMNTEAFFGQGTRLTVV.